This TCR beta chain was obtained from a study of regulatory T cells in long-lasting Graves disease (dated by TCRdb to 2020 to 2023). About the study as a whole: In the newly diagnosed Graves' disease group, patients had been taking antithyroid drugs for less than 3 months. Patients with persistent Graves' disease were compared with patients with newly diagnosed Graves' disease using TCR sequencing and RNA sequencing of peripheral blood. The study was registered as a clinical trial and conducted in China. A total of 33 samples underwent TCR sequencing: some 13 from persistent and about 20 from newly diagnosed Graves' disease patients.

Library preparation employed multiplex PCR. Sequenced on an Illumina HiSeq 4000. iRepertoire HTBI primers and Arm-PCR amplification of CDR3 regions were used to construct TCR beta libraries. Before sequencing, the PCR products underwent gel purification. Under the source paper's analysis protocol: A total of 62 TRBV and some 15 TRBJ segments were identified across samples and were used for gene usage analysis of CDR3 amino acid clonotypes. COPE and FqMerger were used to merge the filtered high-quality paired reads into contigs. BLAST was used to align contigs to the IMGT TRBV, TRBD and TRBJ reference genes, and CDR3 was defined following IMGT. Highly expanded clones were defined as clonotypes with a frequency above 0.1%. Repertoire diversity was measured by Shannon entropy, and V-J evenness by the Gini coefficient. A clonotype found in more than one individual was treated as public. TCRdb reprocessed the public reads (quality trimming at Q25 with fastp, clone calling with MiXCR) and kept in-frame beta chains. Identical CDR3 proteins give one entry, which carries the most common genes and DNA. The V and J calls were determined by TCRdb, not by the authors. This sample lists some 250,000 distinct CDR3 sequences; about 18% were detected once. The top ten constitute 14% of the sample.

Results and caveats for the whole study, not just this receptor: Lower TCR Shannon entropy and fewer highly expanded clones were observed in persistent Graves' disease patients than in newly diagnosed patients, which suggested clonal expansion. Sequencing and analysis were limited to the TCR beta chain. The authors acknowledged the small sample size as a limitation that may reduce accuracy. The study examined only peripheral blood because the primary lesion, thyroid tissue, could not be accessed. A larger number of public clonotypes was shared among persistent patients (around 3,000) than among newly diagnosed patients (approximately 930). Preferential use of TRBV28, TRBJ1-2 and TRBJ2-5 was observed in persistent disease, whereas TRBV20-1 and TRBJ2-1 were favored in newly diagnosed disease.

The label giving this sample's time point can be read as: newly diagnosed GD, antithyroid drugs for less than 3 months. For both TCR sequencing and RNA sequencing, RNA was extracted from PBMCs in TRIzol. Graves' disease was diagnosed according to American Thyroid Association guidelines. Patients were recruited from an endocrinology department in Xi'an, China. Each patient gave approximately 10 milliliters of peripheral blood, collected in an EDTA anticoagulant tube. Ficoll Paque Plus density gradient separation was used to isolate PBMCs, and no further T cell sorting was performed. An Agilent 2100 Bioanalyzer and agarose gel were used to assess RNA quality, and a NanoDrop 2000 was used to measure RNA concentration. V trim: 1 base; J trim: 3 bases; unmatched bases: 7. The CDR3 sequence holds 15 residues, the cysteine and phenylalanine included. Only the CDR3 portion is preserved as DNA: 45 bases, with reading frame beginning at the first base. From a lookup of the germline V gene (reference sequence), CDR1 and CDR2 are DFQATT and SNEGSKA.

This clonotype was seen many times. Its antigen has not been determined. Per-base quality was not reported, and no clone a single base away is much larger than it. Separately, the same data were catalogued under a study of T cells in Graves' hyperthyroidism and ophthalmopathy. As described in the second report: A patient counted as having stable Graves' hyperthyroidism if no progression to ophthalmopathy occurred over 18 months of follow-up. Hyperthyroidism patients were newly diagnosed, had a disease duration of under 2 months, and were aged 18 to 65 years. The study excluded patients with uncontrolled infections, other autoimmune diseases, pregnancy or lactation. Diagnoses were based on clinical symptoms, serum thyroxine and TRAb, thyroid ultrasound and orbital computed tomography. For the first round of RT-PCR on the TCR CDR3, the HTBI primer set was used together with the Qiagen OneStep RT-PCR kit. Blood samples also contained most of the expanded thyroid clonotypes (frequency above 0.001), which suggests that blood repertoires may reflect thyroid immune responses. In cross-validation, a model built on a 13 V-J signature told ophthalmopathy apart from stable hyperthyroidism with 85% to 90% sensitivity and approximately 81% specificity, and in testing the same model reached 80%/75%. In validation, progression to ophthalmopathy was predicted by the model with almost 71% sensitivity and 72% to 85% specificity, a median of approximately 6.5 months before onset. A discovery cohort of approximately 97 patients, roughly 40 with Graves' ophthalmopathy and more than 55 with stable Graves' hyperthyroidism, was used to find distinguishing TCR V-J signatures. Prospective prediction of ophthalmopathy was tested in an independent validation cohort of 18 to 20 hyperthyroidism patients and 17 patients who later progressed to ophthalmopathy. For training and testing, the 100 or so patients in the discovery cohort were randomly divided in a 7:3 ratio. In addition, the study compared T-cell repertoires in thyroid tissue and in blood from five to seven Graves' hyperthyroidism patients. After sampling, hyperthyroidism patients received methimazole starting at 30 mg daily, and ophthalmopathy patients received high-dose intravenous methylprednisolone. Libraries were constructed in a second round of multiplex PCR, after which size selection and purification were performed. Libraries were sequenced paired-end with 100 bp reads on an Illumina HiSeq2000. SOAPnuke was used to process the raw data, throwing out any read that contained adapters or uncalled bases, had a mean Phred below 15, or lacked an exact constant-primer or identifier match. COPE v1.2.5 was used to merge the high-quality paired reads, and each unique nucleotide sequence was defined as a clonotype. MiTCR v1.1 was used to align clonotypes to the IMGT TRBV, TRBD and TRBJ reference segments. The analysis included only V-J combinations with a frequency above 0.0001, which together covered roughly 99% of the repertoires. The TCS score was defined as the ratio of F50 (clonal expansion) to E x V (chaos), calculated using BLOSUM62-based TCRdist between CDR3 peptides within each V-J. Welch's t-statistics and random forest reduced fewer than 550 V-J features to 13, which were used in a naive Bayes classifier (R e1071). Sample size was not statistically predetermined, and investigators were not blinded to group allocation. TCR Vbeta CDR3 sequencing of 120 to 150 peripheral blood samples (around 45 ophthalmopathy, about 74 hyperthyroidism and around 17 progressor patients) is reported in the paper.

The source is a woman aged 30 to 39 with Graves disease. Donor details come from another sample of the same person, matched by shared clones. The sample here was peripheral blood mononuclear cells (PBMCs), taken at new diagnosis, from a patient treated with antithyroid drugs. This receptor chain uses TRBV20-1 and TRBJ2-3, with 7 central nucleotides matching TRBD2. The sequenced DNA is TGCAGTGCTAGAGGTTTGGGAGGGATGACAGATACGCAGTATTTT. The resulting protein is CSARGLGGMTDTQYF.